Included here is one TCR beta chain sequence, with context. Antigen: not known. The data are from a study of memory CD4+ T cells and cytomegalovirus serostatus. Single viable CD3+CD4+CD8-CD45RO+ cells were sorted as the memory CD4+ T cells. CD4+ T cells were isolated by positive magnetic selection. In the study's own analysis: Out-of-frame sequences were removed, leaving 2 million to 2.5 million distinct TCRbeta sequences. Data came from immunoSEQ multiplex PCR; TCRdb stores just in-frame clones and leaves some out. V, J and clone size are taken as reported in that table, and D and trimming were inferred from the DNA itself. The top ten hold roughly 4% of the sample, which has approximately 88,000 clones, about 80% seen once. This CDR3 has 11 residues. Germline CDR1 SEHNR, CDR2 FQNEAQ (reference sequence). The germline V and J ends were trimmed by 4 bases and 5 bases, with 4 bases remaining between them.

Study observations and caveats: Of 150 to 200 reported CMV TCRbeta sequences, around 63 were found in memory CD4+ repertoires.

This clonotype was obtained from an adult in good health and CMV-seropositive. Input material: memory CD4+ T cells from blood. This sequence joins TRBV7-9 and TRBJ2-3; D is unresolved. The CDR3 region is CASSSRDTQYF. The CDR3 DNA reads as TGTGCCAGCAGCTCAAGAGATACGCAGTATTTT.